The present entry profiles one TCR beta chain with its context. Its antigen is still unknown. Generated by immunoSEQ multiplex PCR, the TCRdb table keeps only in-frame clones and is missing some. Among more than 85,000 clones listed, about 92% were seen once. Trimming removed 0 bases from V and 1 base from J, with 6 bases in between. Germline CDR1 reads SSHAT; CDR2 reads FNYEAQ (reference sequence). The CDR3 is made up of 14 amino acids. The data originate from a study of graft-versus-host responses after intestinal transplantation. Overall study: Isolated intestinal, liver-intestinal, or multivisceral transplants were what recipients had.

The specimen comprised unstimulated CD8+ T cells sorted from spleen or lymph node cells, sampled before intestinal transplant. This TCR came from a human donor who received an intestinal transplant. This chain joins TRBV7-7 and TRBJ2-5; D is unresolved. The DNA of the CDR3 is TGTGCCAGCAGCTTAGCCCCAGGCCAAGAGACCCAGTACTTC. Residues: CASSLAPGQETQYF.